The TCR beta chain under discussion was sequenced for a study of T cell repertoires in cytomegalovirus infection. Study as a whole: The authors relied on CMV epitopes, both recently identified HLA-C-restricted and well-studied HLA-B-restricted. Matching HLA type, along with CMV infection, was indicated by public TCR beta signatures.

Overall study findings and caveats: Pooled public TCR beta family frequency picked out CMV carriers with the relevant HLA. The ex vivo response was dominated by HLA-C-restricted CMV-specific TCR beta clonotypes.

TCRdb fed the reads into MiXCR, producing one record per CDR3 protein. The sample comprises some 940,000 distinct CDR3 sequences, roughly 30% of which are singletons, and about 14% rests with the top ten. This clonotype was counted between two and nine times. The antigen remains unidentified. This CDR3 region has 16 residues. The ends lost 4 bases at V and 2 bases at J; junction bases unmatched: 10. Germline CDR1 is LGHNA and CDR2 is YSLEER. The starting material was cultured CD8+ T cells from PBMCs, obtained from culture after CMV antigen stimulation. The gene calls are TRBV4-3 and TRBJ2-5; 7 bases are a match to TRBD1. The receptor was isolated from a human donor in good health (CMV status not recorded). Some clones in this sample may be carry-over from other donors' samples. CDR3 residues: CASSPRGTAQQETQYF. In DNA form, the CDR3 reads TGCGCCAGCAGCCCGCGAGGGACAGCTCAACAAGAGACCCAGTACTTC.